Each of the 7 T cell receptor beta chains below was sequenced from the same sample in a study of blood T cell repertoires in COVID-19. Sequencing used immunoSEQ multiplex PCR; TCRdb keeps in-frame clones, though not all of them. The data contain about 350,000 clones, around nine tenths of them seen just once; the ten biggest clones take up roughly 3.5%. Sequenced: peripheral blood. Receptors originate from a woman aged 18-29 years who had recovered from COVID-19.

This CDR3 reads CASSRMDRGNYGYTF. The CDR3 DNA is TGCGCCAGCAGCCGGATGGACAGGGGAAACTATGGCTACACCTTC. The chain recombines TRBV4-1 with TRBJ1-2, with 9 bases identical to TRBD1. This CDR3 has 15 amino acids. Germline trimming cut 4 bases from V and 2 bases from J; bases unmatched to any gene: 5. The germline V gene encodes CDR1 MGHRA and CDR2 YSYEKL.

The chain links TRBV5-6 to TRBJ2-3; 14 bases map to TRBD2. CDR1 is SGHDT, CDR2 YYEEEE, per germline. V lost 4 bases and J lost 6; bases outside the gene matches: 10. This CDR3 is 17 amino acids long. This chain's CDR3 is CASSPGTSGSYADTQYF. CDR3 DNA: TGTGCCAGCAGCCCCGGGACTAGCGGGAGTTACGCGGATACGCAGTATTTT.

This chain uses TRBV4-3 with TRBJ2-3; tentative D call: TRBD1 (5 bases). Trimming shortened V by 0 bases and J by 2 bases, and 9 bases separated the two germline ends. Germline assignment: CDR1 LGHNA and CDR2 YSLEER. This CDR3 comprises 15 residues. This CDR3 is CASSQDRTPTDTQYF. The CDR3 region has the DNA TGCGCCAGCAGCCAAGATAGGACACCCACAGATACGCAGTATTTT.

The CDR3 reads CASSLRGGDIQYF. The CDR3, as DNA: TGTGCCAGCAGCTTGCGGGGCGGGGACATTCAGTACTTC. The chain recombines TRBV5-6 with TRBJ2-4, with D perhaps matching TRBD2 (6 bases). The germline V and J ends were trimmed by 1 base and 8 bases, with 10 bases remaining between them. The CDR3 covers 13 residues. CDR1 and CDR2 from the germline V gene are SGHDT and YYEEEE.

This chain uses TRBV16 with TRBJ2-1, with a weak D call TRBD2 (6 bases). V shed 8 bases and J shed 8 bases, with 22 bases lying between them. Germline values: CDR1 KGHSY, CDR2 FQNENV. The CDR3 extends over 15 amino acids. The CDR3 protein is CASSGGKGGRDEQFF. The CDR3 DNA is TGTGCCAGCTCGGGCGGGAAAGGAGGGCGTGATGAGCAGTTCTTC.

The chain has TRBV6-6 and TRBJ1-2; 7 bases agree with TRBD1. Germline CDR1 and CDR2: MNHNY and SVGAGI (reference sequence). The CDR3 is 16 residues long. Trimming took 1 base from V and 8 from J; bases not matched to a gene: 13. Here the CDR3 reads CASSYYGDSGPIGYTF. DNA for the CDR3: TGTGCCAGCAGTTACTACGGGGACAGCGGTCCGATCGGCTACACCTTC.

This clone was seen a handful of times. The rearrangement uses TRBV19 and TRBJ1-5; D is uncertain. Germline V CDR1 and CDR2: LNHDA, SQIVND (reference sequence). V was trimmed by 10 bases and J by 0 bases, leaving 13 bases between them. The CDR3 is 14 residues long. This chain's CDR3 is CATGREGSNQPQHF. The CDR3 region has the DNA TGTGCCACCGGACGGGAGGGTAGCAATCAGCCCCAGCATTTT.